This T cell receptor beta chain was sequenced for a study of blood T cell repertoires in COVID-19. Looking at the study overall: PBMCs, B-cell-depleted T cells, or T cells were the source of the cDNA or gDNA that made up the material.

The CDR3 contains 14 residues. Germline V CDR1 and CDR2: SNHLY, FYNNEI. V lost 8 bases to trimming and J lost 5 bases, with 15 bases between them. Clones were read by immunoSEQ multiplex PCR, and TCRdb kept only the in-frame ones, dropping some. This repertoire shows about 380,000 clones, 90% found once; its top ten account for 5% to 8.5%. The sequencing sample was made of peripheral blood. The TCR originated in a man aged 18 to 29 with active or convalescent COVID-19. The chain has TRBV2 and TRBJ1-4; D perhaps matches TRBD1 (6 bases). The CDR3 reads CASRKQGENEKLFF. The CDR3 region has the DNA TGTGCCAGCCGGAAACAGGGAGAGAATGAAAAACTGTTTTTT.